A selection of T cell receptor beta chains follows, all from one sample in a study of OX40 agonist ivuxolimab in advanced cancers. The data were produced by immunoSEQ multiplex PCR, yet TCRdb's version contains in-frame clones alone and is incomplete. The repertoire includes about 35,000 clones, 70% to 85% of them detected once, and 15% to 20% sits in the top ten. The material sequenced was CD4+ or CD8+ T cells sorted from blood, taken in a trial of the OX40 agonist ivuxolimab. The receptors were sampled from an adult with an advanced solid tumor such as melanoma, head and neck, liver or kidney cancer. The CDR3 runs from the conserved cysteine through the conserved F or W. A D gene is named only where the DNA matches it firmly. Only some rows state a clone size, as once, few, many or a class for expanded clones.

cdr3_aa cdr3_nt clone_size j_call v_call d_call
CASSLWDRGRRLEQYF TGTGCCAGCAGCTTATGGGACAGGGGGCGTCGGCTCGAGCAGTACTTC . TRBJ2-7 TRBV11-3 TRBD1
CASSLLVQTHYGYTF TGTGCCAGCAGTTTATTGGTACAGACTCACTATGGCTACACCTTC . TRBJ1-2 TRBV28 .
CASSPDYEQYF TGTGCCAGCAGCCCAGACTACGAGCAGTACTTC . TRBJ2-7 TRBV11-3 .
CASSYGVGNNEQFF TGTGCCAGCAGTTACGGGGTGGGTAACAATGAGCAGTTCTTC . TRBJ2-1 TRBV6-5 .
CASNSGMGADTQYF TGCGCCAGCAATTCCGGGATGGGGGCAGATACGCAGTATTTT once TRBJ2-3 TRBV5-1 .
CASSLALLTGYTF TGTGCCAGCAGCTTGGCTCTTTTAACTGGCTACACCTTC . TRBJ1-2 TRBV5-6 .
CASSLRGKQVYEQYF TGTGCCAGCAGTTTAAGGGGGAAGCAAGTATACGAGCAGTACTTC . TRBJ2-7 TRBV28 .
CASSFGAGYGYTF TGTGCCAGCAGTTTCGGAGCGGGCTATGGCTACACCTTC . TRBJ1-2 TRBV27 .
CTSSQSRLEDYEQYF TGCACCAGCAGCCAGTCGAGACTAGAGGATTACGAGCAGTACTTC . TRBJ2-7 TRBV1 .
CASSSSGRSYNEQFF TGTGCCAGCAGCTCTAGCGGGAGATCCTACAATGAGCAGTTCTTC . TRBJ2-1 TRBV28 TRBD2
CSVWTGSRNEQFF TGCAGCGTGTGGACAGGGTCCCGCAATGAGCAGTTCTTC . TRBJ2-1 TRBV29-1 TRBD1
CASSLAVYEQYF TGTGCCAGCAGCTTAGCGGTGTACGAGCAGTACTTC . TRBJ2-7 TRBV7-9 .
CASSSSSQSYYEQYF TGTGCCAGCAGCTCCTCATCTCAGAGTTACTACGAGCAGTACTTC . TRBJ2-7 TRBV7-8 .
CASSLDWNEQFF TGTGCCAGCAGCTTAGATTGGAATGAGCAGTTCTTC . TRBJ2-1 TRBV11-3 .
CASSHGTSGGTTGELFF TGTGCCAGCAGCCACGGCACTAGCGGGGGGACGACCGGGGAGCTGTTTTTT . TRBJ2-2 TRBV16 TRBD2
CASSQGLALNSYEQYF TGTGCCAGCAGCCAAGGCTTAGCGTTGAACTCCTACGAGCAGTACTTC . TRBJ2-7 TRBV13 .
CASSPTPFSMPGLKKVNEQFF TGTGCCAGCAGTCCCACTCCATTTTCAATGCCCGGGTTAAAAAAGGTCAATGAGCAGTTCTTC . TRBJ2-1 TRBV28 .
CASSPGLTDTQYF TGTGCCAGCAGCCCAGGGCTCACAGATACGCAGTATTTT . TRBJ2-3 TRBV4-2 .
CASSYLGTGSGEQYF TGTGCCAGCAGTTACCTAGGGACAGGGTCCGGGGAGCAGTACTTC . TRBJ2-7 TRBV6-5 TRBD1
CASSSTSGGVSETQYF TGCGCCAGCAGCTCTACTAGCGGGGGTGTGTCAGAGACCCAGTACTTC . TRBJ2-5 TRBV5-1 TRBD2
CASSQDLGQGLGEKLFF TGCGCCAGCAGCCAAGACCTAGGACAGGGCTTGGGGGAAAAACTGTTTTTT . TRBJ1-4 TRBV4-1 TRBD1
CASNGVSSYNEQFF TGTGCCAGCAATGGGGTCAGCTCCTACAATGAGCAGTTCTTC . TRBJ2-1 TRBV28 .
CASSLGARNTGELFF TGTGCCAGCAGCCTCGGGGCGAGGAACACCGGGGAGCTGTTTTTT once TRBJ2-2 TRBV7-3 .
CASSLQGYEQFF TGTGCCAGCAGCCTGCAGGGTTATGAGCAGTTCTTC . TRBJ2-1 TRBV7-9 .
CASSPLTVRPGELFF TGTGCCAGCAGTCCTCTGACAGTTCGACCCGGGGAGCTGTTTTTT . TRBJ2-2 TRBV28 .
CATSRGRYQETQYF TGTGCCACCAGCAGGGGTCGGTACCAAGAGACCCAGTACTTC . TRBJ2-5 TRBV15 .
CASSLEYWRDLAYQETQYF TGTGCCAGCAGCTTAGAATACTGGCGGGATCTAGCGTACCAAGAGACCCAGTACTTC . TRBJ2-5 TRBV7-8 .
CATKQGAYEQYF TGTGCCACAAAACAGGGTGCCTACGAGCAGTACTTC . TRBJ2-7 TRBV2 .
CSATEGGLDYEQYF TGCAGCGCCACAGAAGGGGGCTTGGATTACGAGCAGTACTTC few TRBJ2-7 TRBV29-1 TRBD1